The 9 T cell receptor beta chains in this list originate from one sample, sequenced in a study of spatial heterogeneity in lung cancer. TCRdb redid the calling of the 5' RACE reads with MiXCR, one entry per CDR3 protein. The table has fewer than 30,000 distinct CDR3 sequences, 9% to 10% seen once. As to time point: blood at routine non-recurrence follow-up after resection. This material consisted of PBMCs, taken at follow-up. Receptors were obtained from a male donor with early-stage non-small cell lung cancer.

This clonotype was seen a few times. The gene calls are TRBV28 and TRBJ2-2; TRBD2 agrees at 7 bases. The CDR3 contains 16 residues. The junction had 4 bases not matched to a gene; V was cut back by 2 bases and J by 1 base. The germline V gene encodes CDR1 MDHEN and CDR2 SYDVKM. CDR3 nucleotide sequence: TGTGCCAGCAGTTTAATGGCTAGCGGGAACACCGGGGAGCTGTTTTTT. This sequence encodes CASSLMASGNTGELFF.

This clonotype has a count of ten or more. The gene calls are TRBV7-2 and TRBJ2-7; 8 positions agree with TRBD1. The CDR3 is 14 residues long. CDR1 and CDR2 from the germline V gene are SGHTA and FQGNSA. Trimming cost V 2 bases and J 5 bases; bases outside gene matches: 5. The DNA for the CDR3 is TGTGCCAGCAGCTTAATCCAGGGGGCAAACGAGCAGTACTTC. It encodes CASSLIQGANEQYF.

This clonotype was detected a few times. The chain carries TRBV7-2 and TRBJ1-1; 7 bases align to TRBD1. Germline CDR1 SGHTA, CDR2 FQGNSA. After removal of 4 bases from V and 11 bases from J, the junction contained 4 bases not matched to a gene. This CDR3 has 11 residues. CDR3 in DNA: TGTGCCAGCAGCTCCGACAGGGTCGCTTTCTTT. It codes for CASSSDRVAFF. The full variable domain, its missing parts supplied by reference TRBV7-2 and TRBJ1-1, is GAGVSQSPSNKVTEKGKDVELRCDPISGHTALYWYRQSLGQGLEFLIYFQGNSAPDKSGLPSDRFSAERTGGSVSTLTIQRTQQEDSAVYLCASSSDRVAFFGQGTRLTVV.

The chain is built from TRBV20-1 and TRBJ1-6; 10 bases map to TRBD1. The CDR3 has 13 residues. Germline V gene data show CDR1 as DFQATT and CDR2 as SNEGSKA (reference sequence). The CDR3 reads CGLPGQGNSPLHF. Here the CDR3 DNA reads TGCGGCTTACCGGGACAGGGGAATTCACCCCTCCACTTT.

The sample holds many counts of this clonotype. The chain combines TRBV27 with TRBJ1-6; D unresolved. CDR1 MNHEY and CDR2 SMNVEV come from the germline V gene (reference sequence). The CDR3 is 15 amino acids. V lost 3 bases, J lost 7 bases, and 13 bases lay in between. CDR3 coding DNA: TGTGCCAGCAGTTTCTATCTGGGGAAGAATTCACCCCTCCACTTT. Translating gives CASSFYLGKNSPLHF.

This clonotype was found many times. The chain has TRBV18 and TRBJ1-4; D unclear. The germline V gene encodes CDR1 KGHSH and CDR2 LQKENI. The length of the CDR3 is 14 residues. Trimming pared 4 bases from V and 7 bases from J, leaving 13 bases between. The CDR3 protein is CASSLSAAGEKLFF. The DNA for the CDR3 is TGTGCCAGCTCACTGTCGGCGGCGGGTGAAAAACTGTTTTTT. Full variable domain (rest looked up from reference TRBV18 and TRBJ1-4): NAGVMQNPRHLVRRRGQEARLRCSPMKGHSHVYWYRQLPEEGLKFMVYLQKENIIDESGMPKERFSAEFPKEGPSILRIQQVVRGDSAAYFCASSLSAAGEKLFFGSGTQLSVL.

This clonotype was recorded many times. The chain carries TRBV9 and TRBJ2-5; no clear D gene. Trimming stripped 0 bases from V and 5 bases from J, with 8 bases between. Germline lookup yields CDR1 SGDLS and CDR2 YYNGEE. CDR3 length: 13 residues. The CDR3 loop is CASSVGQVETQYF. The CDR3 nucleotides read TGTGCCAGCAGCGTAGGTCAGGTGGAGACCCAGTACTTC.

In this sample, this clonotype turned up many times. The genes are TRBV20-1 and TRBJ2-7, with D unclear. Germline V gene lookup returns CDR1 DFQATT and CDR2 SNEGSKA (reference sequence). Trimming shortened V by 5 bases and J by 5 bases, and 19 bases separated the two germline ends. The CDR3 length is 14 residues. The CDR3 region has the DNA TGCAGTGCTCAGGACCGCCGGTCGACTGACGAGCAGTACTTC. This codes for CSAQDRRSTDEQYF.

This clonotype has only a few counts. The J gene is TRBJ2-7, the V gene TRBV7-9; D is unclear. The CDR3 runs 12 residues. Trimming took off 3 bases at V and 3 bases at J, with 6 bases between the two ends. Looked up from germline, CDR1 is SEHNR and CDR2 is FQNEAQ (reference sequence). CDR3 coding DNA: TGTGCCAGCAGCTTCAATTTCTACGAGCAGTACTTC. Protein: CASSFNFYEQYF.